Here is one TCR beta chain with its context. This record belongs to a study of a mutant IDH1 vaccine in newly diagnosed glioma. The V and J ends lost 1 base and 4 bases respectively, with 2 bases between them. This CDR3 has 12 amino acids. CDR1 is LNHNV and CDR2 is YYDKDF in the germline V gene (reference sequence). Sample time point: baseline, week 1 (first vaccination visit). Treatment: pre-vaccination baseline after standard-of-care therapy. Assay used: immunoSEQ multiplex PCR; TCRdb lists only in-frame clones, some missing. The sample records 85,000 to 100,000 clones, about four fifths being singletons.

The clonotype comes from a man aged 35 to 55 with glioma. Here the sequenced sample was PBMCs, taken from a glioma patient treated with radiotherapy, temozolomide or both. The chain joins TRBV15 to TRBJ2-1; no clear D. This CDR3 is CATSRGYNEQFF. CDR3 nucleotide sequence: TGTGCCACCAGCAGAGGATACAATGAGCAGTTCTTC. The full variable domain, completed using reference TRBV15 and TRBJ2-1, is DAMVIQNPRYQVTQFGKPVTLSCSQTLNHNVMYWYQQKSSQAPKLLFHYYDKDFNNEADTPDNFQSRRPNTSFCFLDIRSPGLGDTAMYLCATSRGYNEQFFGPGTRLTVL.